These 11 T cell receptor beta chains share one sample of origin, sequenced in a study of cytomegalovirus exposure and HLA in healthy donors. Use of 60 Vbeta and 13 Jbeta primers characterized the PCR. Only in-frame clones appear in the TCRdb table, and some are missing; sequencing was by immunoSEQ multiplex PCR. The sample lists around 100,000 clones; 79% were seen once. What was sequenced was PBMCs. The source of these receptors is a woman in her forties in good health and CMV-seronegative.

This clone has only a few counts. The J gene is TRBJ2-1, the V gene TRBV29-1, with 10 bases aligning to TRBD1. The CDR3 consists of 12 residues. Germline-derived CDR1 and CDR2 are SQVTM and ANQGSEA. The J segment lost 8 bases and the V segment lost 7 bases, leaving 5 bases of the junction unmatched. The chain's CDR3 is CSAGDRGDEQFF. CDR3 coding DNA: TGCAGCGCTGGGGACAGGGGTGATGAGCAGTTCTTC.

The V gene is TRBV7-2, the J gene TRBJ2-3, with TRBD2 identical over 13 bases. This CDR3 contains 16 residues. V was pared by 6 bases and J by 4 bases, with 7 bases of the junction left unmatched. Germline CDR1 is SGHTA and CDR2 is FQGNSA. In DNA form, the CDR3 reads TGTGCCAGCAGGCGGACTAGCGGGAGCGGGGCAGATACGCAGTATTTT. This encodes CASRRTSGSGADTQYF.

The chain has TRBV15 and TRBJ2-3, with 9 bases lining up with TRBD2. The CDR3 spans 15 residues. Unmatched junction bases numbered 2, after V lost 2 bases and J lost 2 bases. Germline values: CDR1 LNHNV, CDR2 YYDKDF (reference sequence). CDR3 loop: CATSRPSGDTDTQYF. CDR3 coding DNA: TGTGCCACCAGCAGACCTAGCGGGGACACAGATACGCAGTATTTT.

The rearrangement links TRBV28 to TRBJ2-3; no clear D gene. The CDR3 covers 12 residues. V lost 6 bases, J lost 8 bases, and 12 bases lay in between. Germline V CDR1 and CDR2: MDHEN, SYDVKM. In nucleotides, the CDR3 is TGTGCCAGCAGCGTCCGGGTTGGTACGCAGTATTTT. Protein sequence: CASSVRVGTQYF.

The chain is built from TRBV7-2 and TRBJ2-5; 7 nucleotides match TRBD2. The germline V gene encodes CDR1 SGHTA and CDR2 FQGNSA. V shed 2 bases, J shed 4 bases, and the junction held 4 bases outside the gene matches. The CDR3 runs to 14 residues. Here the CDR3 reads CASSLMASGETQYF. Here the CDR3 DNA reads TGTGCCAGCAGCTTAATGGCTAGCGGAGAGACCCAGTACTTC.

The chain couples TRBV6-5 to TRBJ1-2; a weak D match, TRBD1 (5 bases). The germline gives CDR1 MNHEY, CDR2 SVGAGI. V lost 4 bases and J 8 bases, leaving 11 bases between the germline ends. The CDR3 sequence is 12 residues long. This chain's CDR3 is CASSSGTVGYTF. CDR3 nucleotides: TGTGCCAGCAGTTCCGGGACTGTGGGCTACACCTTC.

V and J are TRBV6-5 and TRBJ1-2, with 7 bases fitting TRBD1. Germline values: CDR1 MNHEY, CDR2 SVGAGI. This CDR3 has 14 amino acids. V shed 2 bases and J 8 bases; nucleotides not matched to a gene: 8. The CDR3: CASSYQGGSRGYTF. CDR3 DNA sequence: TGTGCCAGCAGTTACCAGGGGGGCTCGAGAGGCTACACCTTC.

This sequence joins TRBV19 and TRBJ1-2, with unresolved D. The germline V gene has CDR1 LNHDA and CDR2 SQIVND (reference sequence). The CDR3 has 12 amino acids. With 10 bases removed from V and 8 bases from J, the gap between germline ends came to 17 bases. Here the CDR3 reads CATSFAREGYTF. DNA for the CDR3: TGTGCCACCTCGTTCGCCCGGGAGGGCTACACCTTC.

The V call is TRBV28, the J call TRBJ2-5; 7 nucleotides agree with TRBD2. The V gene's germline CDR1 is MDHEN and CDR2 SYDVKM. This CDR3 is 16 amino acids long. The J segment lost 3 bases and the V segment lost 5 bases, leaving 12 bases of the junction unmatched. The CDR3 here is CASSPTKRDWKETQYF. CDR3 coding DNA: TGTGCCAGCAGTCCGACGAAGCGGGATTGGAAAGAGACCCAGTACTTC.

Turning to this clone: The same CDR3 arises from other DNA sequences in this sample as well. The chain is built from TRBV11-2 and TRBJ2-7; 9 positions agree with TRBD1. The germline CDR1 and CDR2 sequences are SGHAT and FQNNGV. Unmatched junction bases numbered 23, after V lost 7 bases and J lost 4 bases. CDR3 size: 19 residues. The chain's CDR3 is CASTSSEPGQGRYGYEQYF. The CDR3 coding sequence is TGTGCCAGCACCTCTTCGGAACCGGGACAGGGAAGGTATGGGTACGAGCAGTACTTC.

The rearrangement uses TRBV7-2 and TRBJ2-7; D is possibly TRBD1 (6 bases). This CDR3 contains 12 residues. V gave up 1 base and J gave up 6 bases, with 7 bases separating them. Per the germline V gene, CDR1 is SGHTA and CDR2 is FQGNSA. CDR3 nucleotide sequence: TGTGCCAGCAGCTTAGGAGGGGGCGAGCAGTACTTC. It specifies CASSLGGGEQYF.